One sample yielded the 5 T cell receptor beta chains listed below, sequenced in a study of cytomegalovirus exposure and HLA in healthy donors. PCR primers comprised 60 Vbeta and 13 Jbeta primers. The protocol was immunoSEQ multiplex PCR, while the TCRdb copy is restricted to in-frame clones and leaves out a portion. This table has about 150,000 clones, roughly 74% appearing once. The specimen was PBMCs. The receptors stem from a man between 18 and 29 years old in good health and CMV-seronegative.

The chain uses TRBV13 and TRBJ2-3, with D maybe TRBD1 (6 bases). Germline CDR1 reads PRHDT; CDR2 reads FYEKMQ (reference sequence). CDR3 length: 15 residues. The V gene lost 4 bases and the J gene lost 4 bases, with 15 bases spanning the gap. The CDR3 nucleotides are TGTGCCAGCAGCTCCCACAGGGTTAACGCAGATACGCAGTATTTT. Protein: CASSSHRVNADTQYF.

The V call is TRBV10-3, the J call TRBJ2-1; 10 positions match TRBD1. The CDR3 consists of 14 residues. Germline trimming cut 6 bases from V and 6 bases from J; bases unmatched to any gene: 5. Germline CDR1 and CDR2: ENHRY and SYGVKD. The DNA for the CDR3 is TGTGCCATCAGAGGACAGGGGGGTACCAATGAGCAGTTCTTC. Translated, it gives CAIRGQGGTNEQFF.

This chain joins TRBV6-5 and TRBJ1-2; TRBD1 might be the D (5 bases). V gave up 6 bases and J gave up 7 bases, with 18 bases separating them. Germline assignment: CDR1 MNHEY and CDR2 SVGAGI. CDR3 size: 14 residues. CDR3 coding DNA: TGTGCCAGCAGCCCCGCTGGAGGGGCAGGTGGCTACACCTTC. Its protein is CASSPAGGAGGYTF.

V usage is TRBV6-6 and J usage is TRBJ1-5; no definite D call. Germline loops: CDR1 MNHNY, CDR2 SVGAGI (reference sequence). V lost 0 bases and J lost 3, with 3 bases in between. The CDR3 has 13 amino acids. The CDR3 is CASSYSLNQPQHF. The DNA for the CDR3 is TGTGCCAGCAGTTACTCCCTCAATCAGCCCCAGCATTTT.

V usage is TRBV5-1 and J usage is TRBJ1-4; TRBD1 matches at 7 bases. From germline, CDR1 is SGHRS and CDR2 YFSETQ. The CDR3 loop spans 13 amino acids. The ends lost 4 bases at V and 13 bases at J; junction bases unmatched: 10. CDR3 bases: TGCGCCAGCAGCCGGGGACCCCCAGGGGGACTGTTTTTT. Translation gives CASSRGPPGGLFF.